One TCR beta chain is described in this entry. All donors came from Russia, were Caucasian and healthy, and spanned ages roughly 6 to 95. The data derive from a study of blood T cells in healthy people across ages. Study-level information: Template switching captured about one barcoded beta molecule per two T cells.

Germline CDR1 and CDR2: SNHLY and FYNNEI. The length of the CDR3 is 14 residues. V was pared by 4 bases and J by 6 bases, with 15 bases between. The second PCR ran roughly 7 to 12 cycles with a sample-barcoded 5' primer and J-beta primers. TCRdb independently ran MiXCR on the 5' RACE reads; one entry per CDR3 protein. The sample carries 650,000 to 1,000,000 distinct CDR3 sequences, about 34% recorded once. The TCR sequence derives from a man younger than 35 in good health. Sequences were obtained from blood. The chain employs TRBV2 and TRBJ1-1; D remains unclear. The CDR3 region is CASSVAIAFAEAFF. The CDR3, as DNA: TGTGCCAGCAGTGTCGCCATAGCTTTCGCTGAAGCTTTCTTT.